Each of the 18 T cell receptor beta chains below was sequenced from the same sample in a study of cytomegalovirus exposure and HLA in healthy donors. In the PCR, 60 Vbeta and 13 Jbeta primers were used. The assay was immunoSEQ multiplex PCR, and TCRdb's table has in-frame clones only and misses some. The sample lists 140,000 to 150,000 clones, approximately 80% occurring once. Material: PBMCs. These receptors all stem from a middle-aged man in good health and CMV-seronegative.

V and J are TRBV5-1 and TRBJ2-6; no clear D. The CDR3 has 17 residues. The ends were cut back, 0 bases at V and 0 bases at J, with 10 bases in the middle. Per the germline V gene, CDR1 is SGHRS and CDR2 is YFSETQ. The CDR3 sequence is CASSLAVLASGANVLTF. The DNA for the CDR3 is TGCGCCAGCAGCTTGGCGGTACTCGCCTCTGGGGCCAACGTCCTGACTTTC. Together with reference TRBV5-1 and TRBJ2-6, the CDR3 gives the full variable domain: KAGVTQTPRYLIKTRGQQVTLSCSPISGHRSVSWYQQTPGQGLQFLFEYFSETQRNKGNFPGRFSGRQFSNSRSEMNVSTLELGDSALYLCASSLAVLASGANVLTFGAGSRLTVL.

The gene calls are TRBV28 and TRBJ1-6; the match to TRBD1 covers 7 bases. The germline gives CDR1 MDHEN, CDR2 SYDVKM. Losses at the gene ends were 4 bases for V and 2 bases for J; bases not matched to a gene: 5. The CDR3 has 16 residues. The CDR3 coding sequence is TGTGCCAGCAGTTCCCGGACAGGCACCTATAATTCACCCCTCCACTTT. Translated, it gives CASSSRTGTYNSPLHF.

This sequence joins TRBV11-3 and TRBJ2-3, with 14 bases matching TRBD2. Germline V CDR1 and CDR2: SGHNT, YENEEA. The V and J ends lost 6 bases and 5 bases, in that order; junction bases with no gene match: 7. The CDR3 sequence is 16 residues long. The CDR3 reads CASSPGLAGEIDTQYF. CDR3 coding DNA: TGTGCCAGCAGTCCGGGACTAGCGGGAGAAATAGATACGCAGTATTTT. Complete variable domain (other parts from reference TRBV11-3 and TRBJ2-3): EAGVVQSPRYKIIEKKQPVAFWCNPISGHNTLYWYLQNLGQGPELLIRYENEEAVDDSQLPKDRFSAERLKGVDSTLKIQPAELGDSAVYLCASSPGLAGEIDTQYFGPGTRLTVL.

This chain links TRBV7-6 with TRBJ2-2; 9 bases fit TRBD2. CDR3 length equals 17 residues. Germline-derived CDR1 and CDR2 are SGHVS and FNYEAQ. V was clipped by 5 bases and J by 0 bases; unmatched bases: 7. The CDR3 sequence is CASSPLAGVPNTGELFF. CDR3 nucleotides: TGTGCCAGCAGCCCGTTAGCGGGAGTTCCGAACACCGGGGAGCTGTTTTTT.

The chain recombines TRBV4-1 with TRBJ1-2, with D tentatively TRBD1 (6 bases). The CDR3 sequence is 16 residues long. Trimming stripped 5 bases from V and 6 bases from J, with 22 bases between. Germline V gives CDR1 MGHRA, CDR2 YSYEKL. The CDR3 loop reads CASSFRVGGGSNGYTF. In DNA form, the CDR3 reads TGCGCCAGCAGCTTCCGCGTTGGCGGGGGCTCGAATGGCTACACCTTC.

The gene calls are TRBV6-5 and TRBJ2-5, with D maybe TRBD1 (5 bases). This CDR3 comprises 13 residues. V was pared by 5 bases and J by 4 bases, with 11 bases between. Germline CDR1 MNHEY, CDR2 SVGAGI. The CDR3 region has the DNA TGTGCCAGCAGTCCAATAAGGGGAGAGACCCAGTACTTC. This translates into CASSPIRGETQYF.

The chain couples TRBV19 to TRBJ2-1; D gene uncertain. This CDR3 has 12 residues. From germline, CDR1 is LNHDA and CDR2 SQIVND (reference sequence). The germline V and J ends were trimmed by 4 bases and 4 bases, with 5 bases remaining between them. CDR3 nucleotides: TGTGCCAGTAGTACTAGATACAATGAGCAGTTCTTC. Translated: CASSTRYNEQFF.

This clone was seen only a few times. The genes are TRBV7-9 and TRBJ2-6; D gene uncertain. The CDR3 is made up of 17 amino acids. V lost 5 bases to trimming and J lost 4 bases, with 18 bases between them. The germline gives CDR1 SEHNR, CDR2 FQNEAQ (reference sequence). In nucleotides, the CDR3 is TGTGCCAGCAGCCCACCCGTTTTCGCGGAGGGGGCCAACGTCCTGACTTTC. Translation: CASSPPVFAEGANVLTF.

This chain connects TRBV27 to TRBJ2-1, with 11 bases aligning to TRBD2. The ends lost 8 bases at V and 7 bases at J; junction bases unmatched: 13. Germline CDR1 and CDR2: MNHEY and SMNVEV (reference sequence). The CDR3 has 16 residues. CDR3: CASAKVAGGLRNEQFF. In nucleotides, the CDR3 is TGTGCCAGCGCAAAAGTAGCGGGGGGGCTTCGGAATGAGCAGTTCTTC.

V and J are TRBV28 and TRBJ2-1; D is possibly TRBD1 (5 bases). Germline V lookup: CDR1 MDHEN, CDR2 SYDVKM. The CDR3 extends over 14 amino acids. Trimming pared 10 bases from V and 3 bases from J, leaving 16 bases between. CDR3 sequence reads: CATPPAQGYNEQFF. The DNA for the CDR3 is TGTGCCACCCCGCCCGCGCAGGGCTACAATGAGCAGTTCTTC.

The chain couples TRBV20-1 to TRBJ2-5, with D possibly matching TRBD1 (5 bases). Trimming pared 5 bases from V and 3 bases from J, leaving 7 bases between. Per germline, CDR1 DFQATT and CDR2 SNEGSKA (reference sequence). This CDR3 has 11 residues. The CDR3 nucleotides read TGCAGTGCTGGACACAAAGAGACCCAGTACTTC. Residues: CSAGHKETQYF.

This rearrangement joins TRBV6-6 to TRBJ1-1; TRBD1 matches at 7 bases. The CDR3 is 16 residues long. V lost 4 bases to trimming and J lost 4 bases; unmatched junction nucleotides: 12. CDR1 and CDR2 (germline): MNHNY, SVGAGI (reference sequence). The CDR3, as DNA: TGTGCCAGCAGTTCCACTCCGACAGGGCAGGGCACTGAAGCTTTCTTT. Translation: CASSSTPTGQGTEAFF.

Concerning this clone: One end of the junction fails to match germline, which may point to a read error. The J gene is TRBJ2-2, the V gene TRBV10-3; 9 bases are a match to TRBD2. From germline, CDR1 is ENHRY and CDR2 SYGVKD. The CDR3 runs to 17 residues. The CDR3 bases are TGTGCCATCAGTGAGTCGGCGGGACTAGCTGTCACCAGGGAGCTGTTTTTT. It yields the protein CAISESAGLAVTRELFF.

The gene calls are TRBV6-4 and TRBJ2-1; the D is unclear. CDR1 MRHNA and CDR2 SNTAGT come from the germline V gene. CDR3 length: 14 residues. Trimming cost V 3 bases and J 6 bases, with 12 bases left between them. The CDR3 sequence: CASSEAVRSNEQFF. CDR3 DNA: TGTGCCAGCAGTGAGGCGGTAAGGTCCAATGAGCAGTTCTTC.

The CDR3 DNA is TGTGCCAGCAGTGATAGTAGCTCCTACAATGAGCAGTTCTTC. It translates to CASSDSSSYNEQFF. The gene calls are TRBV2 and TRBJ2-1; D is unclear. The V gene's germline CDR1 is SNHLY and CDR2 FYNNEI. The CDR3 totals 14 residues. V lost 3 bases and J 0 bases, leaving 6 bases between the germline ends.

The chain has TRBV12-5 and TRBJ1-2; D not certain. Germline CDR1 reads LGHNT; CDR2 reads FRNRAP. The CDR3 length is 14 residues. V was pared by 5 bases and J by 6 bases, with 16 bases between. The CDR3 nucleotides are TGTGCTAGTGGTAGATTGCCGGGATTGAATGGCTACACCTTC. As protein: CASGRLPGLNGYTF.

In regard to this clone: One junction end disagrees with the germline gene, perhaps due to a read error. The J gene is TRBJ1-6, the V gene TRBV25-1; D remains ambiguous. CDR1 MGHDK and CDR2 SYGVNS come from the germline V gene. This CDR3 is 16 amino acids long. The CDR3: CASSEYTGIEGSPLHF. The DNA for the CDR3 is TGTGCCAGCAGCGAATATACCGGGATTGAGGGTTCACCCCTCCACTTT.

This chain links TRBV11-2 with TRBJ2-7; the match to TRBD1 covers 7 bases. J lost 5 bases, V lost 0 bases, and 7 bases had no gene match. The CDR3 sequence is 15 residues long. Germline values: CDR1 SGHAT, CDR2 FQNNGV. CDR3 coding DNA: TGTGCCAGCAGCTTAGAGCAGGGGGAAAAAAACGAGCAGTACTTC. Protein: CASSLEQGEKNEQYF. Drawing the rest from reference TRBV11-2 and TRBJ2-7, the complete variable domain is EAGVAQSPRYKIIEKRQSVAFWCNPISGHATLYWYQQILGQGPKLLIQFQNNGVVDDSQLPKDRFSAERLKGVDSTLKIQPAKLEDSAVYLCASSLEQGEKNEQYFGPGTRLTVT.